These 16 T cell receptor beta chains were sequenced from one sample in a study of shared clonotypes between healthy human individuals. The data were produced by immunoSEQ multiplex PCR, yet TCRdb's version contains in-frame clones alone and is incomplete. The table includes about 660,000 clones, less than 85% detected once. Material for sequencing was memory CD4+ T cells sorted from blood. As for subset: CD45RA-negative fraction. The receptors were sampled from a woman aged 25 to 39 in good health.

This clone has a single count. The chain joins TRBV19 to TRBJ1-4; the D is unclear. Trimming pared 8 bases from V and 0 bases from J, leaving 13 bases between. The CDR3 runs to 15 residues. Germline CDR1 LNHDA, CDR2 SQIVND (reference sequence). The chain's CDR3 is CASVDASSTNEKLFF. CDR3 nucleotides: TGTGCCAGTGTGGACGCGTCGTCAACTAATGAAAAACTGTTTTTT.

The rearrangement uses TRBV4-1 and TRBJ2-7; maybe TRBD1 (6 bases). The ends were cut back, 2 bases at V and 6 bases at J, with 11 bases in the middle. Germline V CDR1 and CDR2: MGHRA, YSYEKL. The CDR3 loop spans 13 amino acids. CDR3 bases: TGCGCCAGCAGCCAACCCCAGGGGTTCGAGCAGTACTTC. Its protein product is CASSQPQGFEQYF.

The chain couples TRBV6-1 to TRBJ1-2; D perhaps matches TRBD1 (6 bases). The CDR3 is 16 residues long. With 3 bases removed from V and 4 bases from J, the gap between germline ends came to 18 bases. Germline-derived CDR1 and CDR2 are MNHNS and SASEGT. CDR3: CASSDYLQGNVYGYTF. CDR3 nucleotides: TGTGCCAGCAGTGATTACCTACAGGGTAACGTCTATGGCTACACCTTC.

The chain employs TRBV5-1 and TRBJ2-2; 9 nucleotides match TRBD1. This CDR3 is built from 17 residues. Germline loops: CDR1 SGHRS, CDR2 YFSETQ. V dropped 2 bases and J dropped 4; count of bases not matched to a gene: 9. The CDR3: CASSLVLQGAVTGELFF. The CDR3 DNA sequence: TGCGCCAGCAGCTTAGTACTACAGGGGGCGGTCACCGGGGAGCTGTTTTTT.

The genes are TRBV19 and TRBJ1-1, with TRBD1 matching over 8 bases. Germline lookup yields CDR1 LNHDA and CDR2 SQIVND (reference sequence). The CDR3 is made up of 16 amino acids. Trimming at V came to 4 bases and at J to 5 bases, leaving 12 bases not matched to a gene. The CDR3 DNA reads TGTGCCAGTAGTAGCCCGGGACAGGCGTCGGGTACTGAAGCTTTCTTT. The encoded protein is CASSSPGQASGTEAFF.

This chain links TRBV28 with TRBJ1-6; D gene ambiguous. V was clipped by 4 bases and J by 14 bases, with 12 bases between them. Germline V gene sequence: CDR1 MDHEN, CDR2 SYDVKM. The CDR3 length is 12 residues. In DNA, the CDR3 is TGTGCCAGCAGTTCCCAGCAGGTGGCCCTCCACTTT. Its protein is CASSSQQVALHF.

The J gene is TRBJ2-7, the V gene TRBV5-1, with 10 bases fitting TRBD2. CDR3 size: 19 residues. Germline values: CDR1 SGHRS, CDR2 YFSETQ. Trimming at V came to 4 bases and at J to 2 bases, leaving 18 bases not matched to a gene. DNA for the CDR3: TGCGCCAGCAGCCAAAATAGCGGGAGGAAAGTCGGGAAAACCTACGAGCAGTACTTC. Protein sequence: CASSQNSGRKVGKTYEQYF.

The gene calls are TRBV7-2 and TRBJ2-1; D may correspond to TRBD1 or TRBD2 (5 bases each). The V gene's germline CDR1 is SGHTA and CDR2 FQGNSA. V was pared by 10 bases and J by 6 bases, with 22 bases between. The CDR3 runs to 15 residues. The CDR3 protein is CANKLSPLGVNEQFF. The CDR3 bases are TGTGCCAACAAACTCTCGCCTTTGGGGGTCAATGAGCAGTTCTTC. Looking up the rest from reference TRBV7-2 and TRBJ2-1 gives the full variable domain: GAGVSQSPSNKVTEKGKDVELRCDPISGHTALYWYRQSLGQGLEFLIYFQGNSAPDKSGLPSDRFSAERTGGSVSTLTIQRTQQEDSAVYLCANKLSPLGVNEQFFGPGTRLTVL.

For this clone: One junction end disagrees with the germline gene, perhaps due to a read error. The gene calls are TRBV29-1 and TRBJ1-2; D unclear. Germline V gene data show CDR1 as SQVTM and CDR2 as ANQGSEA. This CDR3 spans 12 amino acids. CDR3 sequence reads: CSAGGNSYSYTF. CDR3 nucleotide sequence: TGCAGCGCGGGCGGGAATAGCTATAGCTACACCTTC.

This clone was detected a few times. The CDR3 DNA follows: TGTGCCAGCTCACCCAGACAGGGCCTTAGCGCAGATACGCAGTATTTT. This sequence encodes CASSPRQGLSADTQYF. The chain has TRBV18 and TRBJ2-3; 7 bases agree with TRBD1. Germline CDR1 KGHSH, CDR2 LQKENI. The CDR3 contains 16 residues. V lost 3 bases, J lost 4 bases, and 10 bases stayed unmatched. The full variable domain, completed using reference TRBV18 and TRBJ2-3, is NAGVMQNPRHLVRRRGQEARLRCSPMKGHSHVYWYRQLPEEGLKFMVYLQKENIIDESGMPKERFSAEFPKEGPSILRIQQVVRGDSAAYFCASSPRQGLSADTQYFGPGTRLTVL.

This sequence joins TRBV25-1 and TRBJ1-1, with D unresolved. Trimming removed 3 bases at V and 3 bases at J, with 5 bases between. Germline V CDR1 and CDR2: MGHDK, SYGVNS. The CDR3 loop spans 12 amino acids. In DNA form, the CDR3 reads TGTGCCAGCAGTGATTTGGACACTGAAGCTTTCTTT. Encoded protein: CASSDLDTEAFF.

The chain uses TRBV6-5 and TRBJ1-2, with D unresolved. In germline, CDR1 is MNHEY, CDR2 SVGAGI. The germline V and J ends were trimmed by 2 bases and 2 bases, with 6 bases remaining between them. The CDR3 consists of 13 residues. The CDR3 nucleotides read TGTGCCAGCAGTTACGATGGCAACTATGGCTACACCTTC. It yields the protein CASSYDGNYGYTF.

The DNA of the CDR3 is TGTGCCAGCAGCCAAGATTCGGGACTAGCGGCCAACAATGAGCAGTTCTTC. Translated: CASSQDSGLAANNEQFF. This chain connects TRBV14 to TRBJ2-1, with TRBD2 matching 11 bases. Looked up from germline, CDR1 is SGHDN and CDR2 is FVKESK. CDR3 length equals 17 residues. The trim removed 0 bases at V and 5 bases at J, leaving 6 bases unmatched. Full variable domain (missing parts from reference TRBV14 and TRBJ2-1): EAGVTQFPSHSVIEKGQTVTLRCDPISGHDNLYWYRRVMGKEIKFLLHFVKESKQDESGMPNNRFLAERTGGTYSTLKVQPAELEDSGVYFCASSQDSGLAANNEQFFGPGTRLTVL.

V and J are TRBV5-1 and TRBJ2-3, with D perhaps matching TRBD1 (6 bases). The germline V gene has CDR1 SGHRS and CDR2 YFSETQ. This CDR3 is 15 amino acids long. Between the trimmed V and J ends, which lost 0 bases and 5 bases, there was a span of 13 bases. The CDR3 coding sequence is TGCGCCAGCAGCTTGGGACAGGTGGAAGGAGATACGCAGTATTTT. This translates into CASSLGQVEGDTQYF.

V and J are TRBV5-4 and TRBJ1-2; possible D gene TRBD1, 5 bases. Trimming removed 1 base at V and 7 bases at J, with 8 bases between. The germline CDR1 and CDR2 sequences are SGHNT and YYREEE (reference sequence). The CDR3 extends over 12 amino acids. The CDR3 sequence is CASSLRTTGYTF. CDR3 DNA: TGTGCCAGCAGCTTGAGGACAACTGGCTACACCTTC.

This CDR3 is CASRQQGKKGEQYF. The CDR3 nucleotides read TGTGCCAGCAGGCAACAGGGGAAAAAGGGCGAGCAGTACTTC. This chain links TRBV28 with TRBJ2-7; 7 positions match TRBD1. With 6 bases clipped from V and 6 bases from J, the junction kept 11 bases outside the gene matches. The CDR3 covers 14 residues. Germline V CDR1 and CDR2: MDHEN, SYDVKM.